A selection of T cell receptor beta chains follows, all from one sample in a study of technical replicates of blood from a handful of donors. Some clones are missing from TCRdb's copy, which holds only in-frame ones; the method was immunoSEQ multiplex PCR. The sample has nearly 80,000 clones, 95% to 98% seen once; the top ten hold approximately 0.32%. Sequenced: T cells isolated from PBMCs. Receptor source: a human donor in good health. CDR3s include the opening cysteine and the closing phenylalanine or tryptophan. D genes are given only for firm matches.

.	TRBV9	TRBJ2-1	TGTGCCAGCAGCGCCAGCGGAGCACCCAATGAGCAGTTCTTC	CASSASGAPNEQFF
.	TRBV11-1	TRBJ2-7	.	CASSFGPGGHEQYF
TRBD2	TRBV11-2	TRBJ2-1	TGTGCCAGCAGCACCGGGACTAGCGGGAGCACGGAGCAGTTCTTC	CASSTGTSGSTEQFF
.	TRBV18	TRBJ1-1	TGTGCCAGCTCACCACCGGAGGGTTTGGAAACTGAAGCTTTCTTT	CASSPPEGLETEAFF
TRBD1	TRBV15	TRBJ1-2	TGTGCCAGCGCCGGGACAGGGATTACTGGCTACACCTTC	CASAGTGITGYTF
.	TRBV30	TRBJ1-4	TGTGCCTGGAGCGAACAGGACATTAGTCATCCACTGTTTTTT	CAWSEQDISHPLFF
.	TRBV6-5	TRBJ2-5	TGTGCCAGCAGTTTCCGACATGGGACTTTAGAGACCCAGTACTTC	CASSFRHGTLETQYF
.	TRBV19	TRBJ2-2	TGTGCCAGTAGTATCCTTGTCGGGACCGGGGAGCTGTTTTTT	CASSILVGTGELFF
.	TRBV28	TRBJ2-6	TGTGCCAGCTCCACTGGGGCCAACGTCCTGACTTTC	CASSTGANVLTF
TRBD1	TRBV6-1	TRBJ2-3	TGTGCCAGCAGTGAAGCAGCGGGACAGGGCTCGAATACGCAGTATTTT	CASSEAAGQGSNTQYF
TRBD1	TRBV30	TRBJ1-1	TGTGCCTGGAGTAGACAGGGGAACACTGAAGCTTTCTTT	CAWSRQGNTEAFF
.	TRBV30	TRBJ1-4	TGTGCCAAGTCTGGGGAGGATGAAAAACTGTTTTTT	CAKSGEDEKLFF
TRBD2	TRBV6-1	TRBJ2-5	TGTGCCAGCAGGGGACTAGCGGCTGGGACCCAGTACTTC	CASRGLAAGTQYF
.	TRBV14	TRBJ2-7	TGTGTTGGGCGCTCTTGGCAGTACTTC	CVGRSWQYF
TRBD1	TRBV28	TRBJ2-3	TGTGCCAGCAGTAAAACAGGGGGTAGGGATACGCAGTATTTT	CASSKTGGRDTQYF
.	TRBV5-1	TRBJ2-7	TGCGCCAGTACTACAGGGAGCTCCTACGAGCAGTACTTC	CASTTGSSYEQYF
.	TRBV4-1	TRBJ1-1	TGCGCCAGCAGCCAAGTAGGGGCTACTGAAGCTTTCTTT	CASSQVGATEAFF
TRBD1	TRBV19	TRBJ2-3	TGTGCCAGTAGTATAGATCGGGCAGGGGGTACTAGCACAGATACGCAGTATTTT	CASSIDRAGGTSTDTQYF
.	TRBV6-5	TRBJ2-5	TGTGCCAGCAGTCCATCCCCTCAGTTCCAGTACTTC	CASSPSPQFQYF
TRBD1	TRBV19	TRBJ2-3	TGTGCCAGTAGTACGGGACAGGGGGCAGCAGATACGCAGTATTTT	CASSTGQGAADTQYF